This T cell receptor beta chain emerged from a study of CD8+CD57+ T cells in acquired aplastic anemia. The germline V gene has CDR1 SGHNT and CDR2 YYREEE (reference sequence). The length of the CDR3 is 15 residues. V dropped 4 bases and J dropped 6 bases, with 16 bases sitting between them. CDR3 and TCR beta VDJ profiling relied on genomic DNA as the template. MiXCR, applied by TCRdb to the reads, yields one record per CDR3 protein. The repertoire holds fewer than 100,000 distinct CDR3 sequences, with about half as singletons. In regard to this clonotype: The antigen is not known.

General study points: CD8+ Simpson's diversity showed no significant patient-control difference.

Sequenced sample: sorted CD4+, CD8+, or CD8+CD57+ T cells (not recorded which) from PBMCs. The chain employs TRBV5-4 and TRBJ2-2, with D tentatively TRBD2 (6 bases). This TCR was recovered from a human donor in good health, serving as a control. CDR3 sequence: CASSNSGTGAGELFF. The CDR3 coding sequence is TGTGCCAGCAGCAATAGTGGGACTGGCGCCGGGGAGCTGTTTTTT.